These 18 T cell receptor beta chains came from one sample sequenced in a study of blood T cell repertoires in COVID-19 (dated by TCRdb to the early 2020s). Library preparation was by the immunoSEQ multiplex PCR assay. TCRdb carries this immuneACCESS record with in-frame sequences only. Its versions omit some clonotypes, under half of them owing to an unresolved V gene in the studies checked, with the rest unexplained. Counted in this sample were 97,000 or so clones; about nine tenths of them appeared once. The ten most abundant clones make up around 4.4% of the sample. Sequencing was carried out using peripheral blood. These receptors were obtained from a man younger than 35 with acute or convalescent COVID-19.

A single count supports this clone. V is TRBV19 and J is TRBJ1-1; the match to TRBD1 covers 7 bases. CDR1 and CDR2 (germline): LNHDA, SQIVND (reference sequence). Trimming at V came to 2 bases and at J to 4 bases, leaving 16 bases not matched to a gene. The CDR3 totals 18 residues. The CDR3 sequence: CASSIRGGSHLAGTEAFF. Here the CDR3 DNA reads TGTGCCAGTAGTATAAGAGGGGGCAGCCACCTTGCAGGCACTGAAGCTTTCTTT.

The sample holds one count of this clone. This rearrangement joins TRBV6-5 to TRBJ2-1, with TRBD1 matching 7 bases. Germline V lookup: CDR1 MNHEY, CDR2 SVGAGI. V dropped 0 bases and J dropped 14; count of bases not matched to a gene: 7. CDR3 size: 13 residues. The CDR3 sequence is CASSYSRGGEEFF. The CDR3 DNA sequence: TGTGCCAGCAGTTACTCGAGAGGGGGCGAGGAGTTCTTC.

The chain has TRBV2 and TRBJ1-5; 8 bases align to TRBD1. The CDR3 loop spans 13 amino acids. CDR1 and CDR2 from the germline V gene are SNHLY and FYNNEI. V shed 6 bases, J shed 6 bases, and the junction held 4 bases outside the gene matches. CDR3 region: CASRGQAGQPQHF. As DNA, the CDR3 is TGTGCCAGCAGGGGACAGGCGGGTCAGCCCCAGCATTTT.

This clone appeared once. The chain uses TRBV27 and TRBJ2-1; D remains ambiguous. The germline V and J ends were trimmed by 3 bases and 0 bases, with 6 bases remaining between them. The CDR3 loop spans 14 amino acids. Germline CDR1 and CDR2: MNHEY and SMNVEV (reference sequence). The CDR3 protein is CASSLYTSYNEQFF. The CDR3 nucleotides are TGTGCCAGCAGTTTGTACACCTCCTACAATGAGCAGTTCTTC.

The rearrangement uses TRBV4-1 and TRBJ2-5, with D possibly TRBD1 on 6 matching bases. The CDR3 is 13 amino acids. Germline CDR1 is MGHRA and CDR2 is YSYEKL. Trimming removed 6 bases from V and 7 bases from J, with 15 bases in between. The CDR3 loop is CASRPQGTGTQYF. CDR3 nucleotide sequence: TGCGCCAGCAGGCCCCAGGGGACGGGGACCCAGTACTTC.

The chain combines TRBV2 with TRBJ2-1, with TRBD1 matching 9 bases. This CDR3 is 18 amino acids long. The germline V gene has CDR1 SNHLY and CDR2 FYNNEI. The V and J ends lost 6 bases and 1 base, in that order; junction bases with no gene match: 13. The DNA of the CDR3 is TGTGCCAGCAGGACGGGACAGGGATTCCTCGGTTCCTACAATGAGCAGTTCTTC. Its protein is CASRTGQGFLGSYNEQFF.

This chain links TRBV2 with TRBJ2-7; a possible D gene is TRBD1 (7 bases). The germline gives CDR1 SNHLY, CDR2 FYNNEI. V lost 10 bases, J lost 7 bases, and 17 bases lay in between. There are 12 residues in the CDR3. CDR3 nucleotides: TGTGCCATCGGAGGGGGCCCGGGGGAGCAGTACTTC. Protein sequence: CAIGGGPGEQYF.

CDR3: CASSPRPGQGNQPQHF. CDR3 DNA: TGTGCCAGCAGCCCGCGACCGGGACAGGGTAATCAGCCCCAGCATTTT. The V call is TRBV5-6, the J call TRBJ1-5; TRBD1 matches 9 bases. In germline, CDR1 is SGHDT, CDR2 YYEEEE. The CDR3 consists of 16 residues. V was pared by 4 bases and J by 4 bases, with 9 bases of the junction left unmatched.

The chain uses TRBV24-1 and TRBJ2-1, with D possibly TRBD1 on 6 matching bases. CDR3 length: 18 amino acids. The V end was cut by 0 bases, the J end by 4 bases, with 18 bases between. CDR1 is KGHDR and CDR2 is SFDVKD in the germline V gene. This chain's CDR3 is CATSDLLTQGTRYNEQFF. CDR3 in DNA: TGTGCCACCAGTGATTTGCTGACTCAGGGGACCCGGTACAATGAGCAGTTCTTC.

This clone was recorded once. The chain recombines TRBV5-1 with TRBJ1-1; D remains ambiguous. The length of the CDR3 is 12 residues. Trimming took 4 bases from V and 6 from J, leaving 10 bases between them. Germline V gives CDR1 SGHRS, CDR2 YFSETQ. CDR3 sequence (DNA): TGCGCCAGCAGCCTCGACACGGCTGAAGCTTTCTTT. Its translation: CASSLDTAEAFF.

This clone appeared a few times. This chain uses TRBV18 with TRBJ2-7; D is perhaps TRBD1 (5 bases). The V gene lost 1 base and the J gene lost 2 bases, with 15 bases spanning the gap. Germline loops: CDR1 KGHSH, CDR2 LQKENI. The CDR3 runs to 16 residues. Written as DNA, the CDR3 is TGTGCCAGCTCACCACAGGCCGGGCTAGGGGCCTACGAGCAGTACTTC. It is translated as CASSPQAGLGAYEQYF.

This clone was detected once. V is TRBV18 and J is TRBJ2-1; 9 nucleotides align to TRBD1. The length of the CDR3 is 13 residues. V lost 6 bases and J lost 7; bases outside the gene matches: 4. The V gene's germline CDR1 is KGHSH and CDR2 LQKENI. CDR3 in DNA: TGTGCCAGCTCTCGGGACAGGGCGAATGAGCAGTTCTTC. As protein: CASSRDRANEQFF. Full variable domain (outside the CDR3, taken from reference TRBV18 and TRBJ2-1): NAGVMQNPRHLVRRRGQEARLRCSPMKGHSHVYWYRQLPEEGLKFMVYLQKENIIDESGMPKERFSAEFPKEGPSILRIQQVVRGDSAAYFCASSRDRANEQFFGPGTRLTVL.

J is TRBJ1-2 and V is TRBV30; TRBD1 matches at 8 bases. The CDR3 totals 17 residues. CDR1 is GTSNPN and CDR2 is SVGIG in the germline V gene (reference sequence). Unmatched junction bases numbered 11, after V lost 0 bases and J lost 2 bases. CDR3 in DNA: TGTGCCTGGAGTGTAACGGGGGGAGGACAGGGAAACTATGGCTACACCTTC. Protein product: CAWSVTGGGQGNYGYTF.

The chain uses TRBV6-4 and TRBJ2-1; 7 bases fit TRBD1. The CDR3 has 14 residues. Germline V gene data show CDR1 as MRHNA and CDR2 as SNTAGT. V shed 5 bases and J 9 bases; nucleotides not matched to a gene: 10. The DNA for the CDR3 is TGTGCCAGCAGTCCGGGACAGAGACCTTCTGAGCAGTTCTTC. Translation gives CASSPGQRPSEQFF.

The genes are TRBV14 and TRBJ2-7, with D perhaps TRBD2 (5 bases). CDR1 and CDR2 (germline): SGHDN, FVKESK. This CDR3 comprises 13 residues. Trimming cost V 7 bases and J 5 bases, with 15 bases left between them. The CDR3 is CASTPIRGNEQYF. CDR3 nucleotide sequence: TGTGCCAGCACCCCGATCCGGGGAAACGAGCAGTACTTC.

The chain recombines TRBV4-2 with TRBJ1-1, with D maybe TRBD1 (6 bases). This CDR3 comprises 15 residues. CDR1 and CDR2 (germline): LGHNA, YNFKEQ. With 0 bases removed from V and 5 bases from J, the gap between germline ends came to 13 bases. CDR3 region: CASSQDGKGGTEAFF. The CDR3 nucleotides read TGTGCCAGCAGCCAAGATGGAAAAGGGGGAACTGAAGCTTTCTTT.

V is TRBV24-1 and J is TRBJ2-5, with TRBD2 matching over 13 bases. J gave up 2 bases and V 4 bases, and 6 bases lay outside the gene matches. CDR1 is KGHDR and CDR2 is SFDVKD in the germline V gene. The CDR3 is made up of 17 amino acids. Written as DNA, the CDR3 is TGTGCCACCAGTGACCCCGGACTAGCGGGAGTACAAGAGACCCAGTACTTC. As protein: CATSDPGLAGVQETQYF.

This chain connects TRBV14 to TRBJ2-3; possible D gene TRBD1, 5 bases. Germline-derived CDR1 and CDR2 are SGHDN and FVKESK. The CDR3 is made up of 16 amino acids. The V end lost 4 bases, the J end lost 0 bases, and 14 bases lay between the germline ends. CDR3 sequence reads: CASSLRQMTSTDTQYF. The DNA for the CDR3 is TGTGCCAGCAGCCTGCGACAGATGACTAGCACAGATACGCAGTATTTT.